This T cell receptor (beta chain) was profiled in a study of cytomegalovirus exposure and HLA in healthy donors. Worth noting for this clone: What it binds is unknown.

With 6 bases clipped from V and 4 bases from J, the junction kept 9 bases outside the gene matches. The CDR3 totals 16 residues. Germline CDR1 KGHSH, CDR2 LQKENI. PCR used 60 Vbeta primers and 13 Jbeta primers. Clones were read by immunoSEQ multiplex PCR, and TCRdb kept only the in-frame ones, dropping some. The sample carries some 61,000 clones, roughly four fifths recorded once. Study-wide points: According to a later analysis, most TCR beta chains associated with CMV appeared HLA-restricted.

This sequence originates from a human donor in good health. Material: PBMCs. V usage is TRBV18 and J usage is TRBJ2-1; TRBD1 matches 10 bases. CDR3 in DNA: TGTGCCAGCTCGCTCCTCCCGGGACAGGGGTACAATGAGCAGTTCTTC. Its protein is CASSLLPGQGYNEQFF.